This T cell receptor (beta chain) comes out of a study of response to subunit inactivated influenza vaccine (dated 2018 in TCRdb). Some background on the complete study: To follow how T cells responded to a trivalent subunit inactivated influenza vaccine, the researchers relied on deep quantitative profiling of the T cell receptor repertoire. Results and caveats for the whole study, not just this receptor: It was suggested by the authors that each seasonal influenza vaccination may recruit only a limited number of new T cells.

Comments on this clonotype: Its antigen has not been determined. No qualities accompany the bases; no much larger clone lies one base away.

Libraries came from RT-PCR. The listed sequencing device is Illumina HiSeq 2500. TCRdb reprocessing: public reads trimmed at Q25 with fastp, clones called with MiXCR, in-frame beta chains kept. Every entry covers one CDR3 protein and lists the most common genes and DNA from its rows. The sample includes 450,000 to 600,000 distinct CDR3 sequences, with more than 15% observed a single time. The ten largest clones represent roughly 3.1% of the sample. Deletion took 3 bases off V and 3 bases off J, with a span of 15 bases between the germline ends. CDR1 is given as DFQATT and CDR2 as SNEGSKA, both from the germline V gene (reference sequence). Its CDR3 holds 14 amino acids, cysteine through phenylalanine. Only the CDR3 part of the read is kept: 42 bases, read in frame from the first base.

The sequenced sample was CD4+ T cells sorted from PBMCs, obtained approximately 25 months after vaccination. The V and J genes are TRBV20-1 and TRBJ2-7; the D call is tentative, TRBD1 or TRBD2, as each matches 5 bases. The sequence came from a man between 50 and 75 years old who received an inactivated influenza vaccine. Donor details come from another sample of the same person, matched by shared clones. Here is the DNA: TGCAGTGCTAGGTCTTTCGGGACCCTCTACGAGCAGTACTTC. Its protein product is CSARSFGTLYEQYF.